This T cell receptor beta chain was found in a study of shared clonotypes between healthy human individuals. Germline CDR1 MNHNS, CDR2 SASEGT. The CDR3 has 15 amino acids. Trimming left V 6 bases short and J 4 bases short, with 18 bases between. This clone was seen just once. For each subset, genomic DNA was distributed in equal portions over several immunoSEQ plates. TCRdb's copy holds only in-frame clones and misses some; the assay was immunoSEQ multiplex PCR. The sample has 2 million to 2.5 million clones, about 94% seen once. The source of this sequence is a man in his late teens or twenties in good health. The specimen was naive CD4+ T cells sorted from blood. Subset described: CD45RA+ positively selected. The chain has TRBV6-1 and TRBJ1-1; D is possibly TRBD1 (5 bases). CDR3 protein: CASSFLQTVSTEAFF. CDR3 sequence (DNA): TGTGCCAGCAGCTTTCTTCAGACAGTGAGCACTGAAGCTTTCTTT.